These 5 T cell receptor beta chains share one sample of origin, sequenced in a study of regulatory T cells in long-lasting Graves disease. For TCR beta, libraries came from iRepertoire HTBI primers and Arm-PCR of CDR3 regions. TCRdb independently ran MiXCR on the multiplex PCR reads; one entry per CDR3 protein. The sample yields around 400,000 distinct CDR3 sequences, 15% to 18% seen once. Described time point: newly diagnosed GD, antithyroid drugs for less than 3 months. From PBMCs, RNA was extracted and then used to make the TCR library. This specimen was peripheral blood mononuclear cells (PBMCs), taken at new diagnosis, from a patient treated with antithyroid drugs. All receptors derive from a female donor with Graves disease.

This clonotype came up many times. The CDR3, as DNA: TGCAGTGCTGTAGGAGGGGGCACTGAAGCTTTCTTT. Translation gives CSAVGGGTEAFF. The chain employs TRBV20-1 and TRBJ1-1; a possible D gene is TRBD1 (6 bases). CDR3 length: 12 amino acids. Trimming shortened V by 5 bases and J by 4 bases, and 11 bases separated the two germline ends. Germline V gene data show CDR1 as DFQATT and CDR2 as SNEGSKA (reference sequence).

The chain links TRBV20-1 to TRBJ1-1, with 10 bases that match TRBD1. Unmatched junction bases numbered 7, after V lost 0 bases and J lost 6 bases. This CDR3 is 15 amino acids long. Germline V gene data show CDR1 as DFQATT and CDR2 as SNEGSKA (reference sequence). CDR3 in DNA: TGCAGTGCTAGAGACCCGGGACAGGGGTCCCCTGAAGCTTTCTTT. The encoded protein is CSARDPGQGSPEAFF.

Ten or more counts support this clonotype. This chain connects TRBV7-3 to TRBJ2-1; TRBD1 matches 8 bases. V was clipped by 5 bases and J by 6 bases; unmatched bases: 12. CDR3 length: 16 residues. The germline V gene encodes CDR1 SGHTA and CDR2 FQGTGA. The CDR3 is CASSVSDRGPRNEQFF. The CDR3 region has the DNA TGTGCCAGCAGCGTTTCAGACAGGGGTCCACGCAATGAGCAGTTCTTC.

This clonotype was picked up many times. The rearrangement links TRBV20-1 to TRBJ1-1; D remains ambiguous. CDR1 and CDR2 (germline): DFQATT, SNEGSKA (reference sequence). The CDR3 runs 12 residues. The V end was cut by 5 bases, the J end by 1 base, with 8 bases between. The chain's CDR3 is CSAQTRNTEAFF. The CDR3 DNA sequence: TGCAGTGCTCAAACAAGGAACACTGAAGCTTTCTTT.

This clonotype has a count of ten or more. V gene TRBV3-1 combines with J gene TRBJ1-2; D gene ambiguous. The CDR3 contains 11 residues. Germline V gene lookup returns CDR1 LGHDT and CDR2 YNNKEL (reference sequence). Trimming shortened V by 4 bases and J by 11 bases, and 11 bases separated the two germline ends. The CDR3 spells CASSRRLFYTF. CDR3 DNA: TGTGCCAGCAGCCGACGACTTTTTTACACCTTC.